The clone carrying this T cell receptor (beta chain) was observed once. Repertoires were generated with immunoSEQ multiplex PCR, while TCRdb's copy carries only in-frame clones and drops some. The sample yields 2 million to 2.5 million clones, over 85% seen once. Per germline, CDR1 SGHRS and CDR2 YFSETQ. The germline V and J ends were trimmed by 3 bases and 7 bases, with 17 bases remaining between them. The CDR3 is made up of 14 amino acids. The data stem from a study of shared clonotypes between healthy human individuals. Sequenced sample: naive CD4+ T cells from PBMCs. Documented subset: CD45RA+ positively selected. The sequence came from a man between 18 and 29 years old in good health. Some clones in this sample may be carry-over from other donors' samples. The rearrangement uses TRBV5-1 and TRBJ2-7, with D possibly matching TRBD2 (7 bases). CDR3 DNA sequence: TGCGCCAGCAGCTGGGGGGGCCCTACGGTAGAGCAGTACTTC. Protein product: CASSWGGPTVEQYF.